The next 19 T cell receptor beta chains were all read from a single sample in a study of blood T cell repertoires in COVID-19. TCRdb's copy holds only in-frame clones and misses some; the assay was immunoSEQ multiplex PCR. The table includes 150,000 to 200,000 clones, 88% detected once. The sample comprised PBMCs or T cells enriched from blood (not recorded which). Receptors were obtained from a woman between 18 and 29 years old who had recovered from COVID-19.

CDR3 DNA: TGTGCCAGCAGGCCTATAGGCGGGGGCGCGGACTATGGCTACACCTTC. Translating it yields CASRPIGGGADYGYTF. The J gene is TRBJ1-2, the V gene TRBV11-2; D might be TRBD1 (6 bases). V shed 6 bases and J shed 3 bases, with 20 bases lying between them. Germline V gene data show CDR1 as SGHAT and CDR2 as FQNNGV. There are 16 residues in the CDR3.

The chain links TRBV7-8 to TRBJ2-1; 7 bases match TRBD2. V lost 4 bases and J lost 3; bases outside the gene matches: 15. This CDR3 spans 18 amino acids. Germline CDR1 SGHVS, CDR2 FQNEAQ. The CDR3 region has the DNA TGTGCCAGCAGCTCGGGGGGTCGGGGCCGTGTTCGCTACAATGAGCAGTTCTTC. Residues: CASSSGGRGRVRYNEQFF.

V is TRBV18 and J is TRBJ2-5; 9 positions agree with TRBD1. The CDR3 is 15 amino acids. Trimming cost V 5 bases and J 5 bases; bases outside gene matches: 9. The germline CDR1 and CDR2 sequences are KGHSH and LQKENI. CDR3 DNA: TGTGCCAGCTCAGAGGGACAGGGAGGCTACGAGACCCAGTACTTC. Translation gives CASSEGQGGYETQYF.

This rearrangement joins TRBV6-5 to TRBJ1-2, with D uncertain. Trimming removed 2 bases at V and 6 bases at J, with 16 bases between. The length of the CDR3 is 15 residues. Germline V CDR1 and CDR2: MNHEY, SVGAGI. The CDR3 sequence: CASSYPGGGEDGYTF. The CDR3 DNA reads as TGTGCCAGCAGTTACCCCGGAGGAGGAGAGGATGGCTACACCTTC.

This chain joins TRBV11-1 and TRBJ2-2, with 7 bases aligning to TRBD1. V shed 5 bases and J 1 base; nucleotides not matched to a gene: 4. From germline, CDR1 is SGHAT and CDR2 FQDESV (reference sequence). This CDR3 is 15 amino acids long. The CDR3 region has the DNA TGTGCCAGCAGCCTGACAGGGTTGAACACCGGGGAGCTGTTTTTT. Its translation: CASSLTGLNTGELFF.

V is TRBV5-5 and J is TRBJ2-7; TRBD2 might be the D (6 bases). This CDR3 is built from 15 residues. Trimming shortened V by 1 base and J by 4 bases, and 15 bases separated the two germline ends. The V gene's germline CDR1 is SGHKS and CDR2 YYEKEE (reference sequence). This chain's CDR3 is CASSLLGDRGYEQYF. CDR3 in DNA: TGTGCCAGCAGCTTGTTGGGGGATCGGGGGTACGAGCAGTACTTC. The complete variable domain, with remaining parts taken from reference TRBV5-5 and TRBJ2-7, reads DAGVTQSPTHLIKTRGQQVTLRCSPISGHKSVSWYQQVLGQGPQFIFQYYEKEERGRGNFPDRFSARQFPNYSSELNVNALLLGDSALYLCASSLLGDRGYEQYFGPGTRLTVT.

The V call is TRBV19, the J call TRBJ1-1; D is perhaps TRBD1 (6 bases). V lost 8 bases, J lost 1 base, and 17 bases lay in between. This CDR3 is 15 amino acids long. Looked up from germline, CDR1 is LNHDA and CDR2 is SQIVND (reference sequence). The chain's CDR3 is CASSQRPGENTEAFF. The CDR3 bases are TGTGCCAGTTCGCAACGACCAGGGGAGAACACTGAAGCTTTCTTT.

The chain joins TRBV7-9 to TRBJ2-7, with 9 bases aligning to TRBD1. Looked up from germline, CDR1 is SEHNR and CDR2 is FQNEAQ (reference sequence). Trimming cost V 4 bases and J 5 bases; bases outside gene matches: 12. This CDR3 contains 16 residues. CDR3 amino acids: CASSYNLQGARDEQYF. CDR3 coding DNA: TGTGCCAGCAGCTATAACTTACAGGGGGCTCGGGACGAGCAGTACTTC.

This chain connects TRBV5-1 to TRBJ2-5; tentative D call: TRBD2 (6 bases). V lost 1 base and J 2 bases, leaving 15 bases between the germline ends. The germline V gene has CDR1 SGHRS and CDR2 YFSETQ. The CDR3 sequence is 16 residues long. DNA for the CDR3: TGCGCCAGCAGCTTGACTCGGAGCGGGTTTCAAGAGACCCAGTACTTC. Translating it yields CASSLTRSGFQETQYF.

The rearrangement uses TRBV4-3 and TRBJ2-1; 8 bases align to TRBD2. This CDR3 is 16 amino acids long. Germline V CDR1 and CDR2: LGHNA, YSLEER. The J segment lost 2 bases and the V segment lost 0 bases, leaving 3 bases of the junction unmatched. CDR3 DNA: TGCGCCAGCAGCCAAGACAGCGGGGGAACCTACAATGAGCAGTTCTTC. It specifies CASSQDSGGTYNEQFF.

The chain is built from TRBV5-1 and TRBJ2-3; 8 bases align to TRBD2. The CDR3 is 14 amino acids. V was clipped by 3 bases and J by 4 bases; unmatched bases: 4. Germline loops: CDR1 SGHRS, CDR2 YFSETQ. As DNA, the CDR3 is TGCGCCAGCAGCTGGCTACTAGCGGCAGATACGCAGTATTTT. It translates to CASSWLLAADTQYF.

This clone has just a few counts. CDR3 DNA sequence: TGTGCCAGCAGCCCCTCAGGGGACAACGAGCAGTACTTC. This encodes CASSPSGDNEQYF. The V and J genes are TRBV9 and TRBJ2-7; tentative D call: TRBD1 (6 bases). Between the trimmed V and J ends, which lost 4 bases and 5 bases, there was a span of 13 bases. The germline gives CDR1 SGDLS, CDR2 YYNGEE. This CDR3 is 13 amino acids long. The full variable domain, in which reference TRBV9 and TRBJ2-7 provide the parts outside the CDR3, is DSGVTQTPKHLITATGQRVTLRCSPRSGDLSVYWYQQSLDQGLQFLIQYYNGEERAKGNILERFSAQQFPDLHSELNLSSLELGDSALYFCASSPSGDNEQYFGPGTRLTVT.

The chain couples TRBV5-1 to TRBJ1-1, with a possible D match to TRBD1 (5 bases). The CDR3 is 16 amino acids. Trimming pared 4 bases from V and 3 bases from J, leaving 19 bases between. The V gene's germline CDR1 is SGHRS and CDR2 YFSETQ. The DNA for the CDR3 is TGCGCCAGCAGCAAAGGAAGGGGAGGGGAGGACACTGAAGCTTTCTTT. This gives the protein CASSKGRGGEDTEAFF.

The rearrangement joins TRBV5-1 to TRBJ2-1; perhaps TRBD2 as D (6 bases). Trimming cost V 0 bases and J 3 bases, with 13 bases left between them. The V gene's germline CDR1 is SGHRS and CDR2 YFSETQ. This CDR3 has 16 residues. The CDR3 region is CASSLEGSGYYNEQFF. DNA of the CDR3: TGCGCCAGCAGCTTGGAGGGTAGCGGCTACTACAATGAGCAGTTCTTC.

This clone is a singleton in its sample. This chain connects TRBV5-1 to TRBJ1-1; 8 bases are a match to TRBD1. The CDR3 runs to 15 residues. Germline lookup yields CDR1 SGHRS and CDR2 YFSETQ. Trimming took 2 bases from V and 7 from J; bases not matched to a gene: 10. CDR3 DNA: TGCGCCAGCAGCTTCCTACAGGGGGAGAATGTTGAAGCTTTCTTT. Translating gives CASSFLQGENVEAFF.

V and J are TRBV5-4 and TRBJ2-3, with 8 bases identical to TRBD2. Unmatched junction bases numbered 6, after V lost 4 bases and J lost 5 bases. CDR1 and CDR2 (germline): SGHNT, YYREEE (reference sequence). CDR3 size: 14 residues. The CDR3 DNA reads as TGTGCCAGCAGCGACAGCGGGAGCCTAGATACGCAGTATTTT. It encodes CASSDSGSLDTQYF.

The chain links TRBV29-1 to TRBJ1-2; D gene unclear. Germline CDR1 SQVTM, CDR2 ANQGSEA. V was pared by 0 bases and J by 1 base, with 3 bases between. This CDR3 spans 12 amino acids. The CDR3 spells CSVEDSNYGYTF. The CDR3 coding sequence is TGCAGCGTTGAAGATAGTAACTATGGCTACACCTTC.

This clone has only one observation. CDR3 sequence reads: CASEQTWAQNTEAFF. CDR3 sequence (DNA): TGTGCCAGCGAACAAACGTGGGCCCAGAACACTGAAGCTTTCTTT. The rearrangement links TRBV7-9 to TRBJ1-1; D call uncertain. CDR3 length: 15 amino acids. Germline V gene sequence: CDR1 SEHNR, CDR2 FQNEAQ (reference sequence). V gave up 8 bases and J gave up 1 base, with 17 bases separating them.

This chain uses TRBV5-1 with TRBJ2-7; 8 bases are a match to TRBD1. This CDR3 has 16 residues. CDR1 is SGHRS, CDR2 YFSETQ, per germline. J was trimmed by 4 bases and V by 2 bases; bases with no gene match: 11. Here the CDR3 reads CASSLRTGNHGYEQYF. In DNA form, the CDR3 reads TGCGCCAGCAGCTTAAGGACAGGGAATCATGGATACGAGCAGTACTTC.